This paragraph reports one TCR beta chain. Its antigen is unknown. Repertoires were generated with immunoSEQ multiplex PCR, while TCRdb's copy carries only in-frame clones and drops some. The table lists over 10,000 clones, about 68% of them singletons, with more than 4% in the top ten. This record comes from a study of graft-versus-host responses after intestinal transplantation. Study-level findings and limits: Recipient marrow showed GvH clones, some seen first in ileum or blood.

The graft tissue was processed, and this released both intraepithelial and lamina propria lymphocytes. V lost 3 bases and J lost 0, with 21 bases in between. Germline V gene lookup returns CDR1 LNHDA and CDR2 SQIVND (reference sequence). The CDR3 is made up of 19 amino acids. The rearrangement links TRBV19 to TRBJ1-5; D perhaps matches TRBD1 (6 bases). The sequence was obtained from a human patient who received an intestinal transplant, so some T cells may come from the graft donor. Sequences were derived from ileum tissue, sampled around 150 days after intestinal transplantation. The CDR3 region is CASSIYVATGKYSNQPQHF. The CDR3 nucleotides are TGTGCCAGTAGTATTTACGTCGCCACAGGGAAGTATAGCAATCAGCCCCAGCATTTT.